These T cell receptor beta chains were read from a single sample in a study of T cells in Graves' hyperthyroidism and ophthalmopathy. A single record per CDR3 protein comes from TCRdb applying MiXCR to the multiplex PCR reads. The sample lists under 250,000 distinct CDR3 sequences, approximately 23% occurring once. The sample taken for sequencing was blood. The receptors come from a woman in her thirties or forties with Graves' ophthalmopathy. CDR3s include the opening cysteine and the closing phenylalanine or tryptophan. D genes are given only for firm matches. A row's size may be missing; if present it is once, few, many or a size class.

J gene: TRBJ1-1; V gene: TRBV6-2/TRBV6-3; D gene: TRBD1; clone size: many; CDR3 protein: CASSWTGVNTEAFF; CDR3 DNA: TGTGCCAGCAGTTGGACAGGGGTGAACACTGAAGCTTTCTTT
J gene: TRBJ1-2; V gene: TRBV4-1; D gene: NA; clone size: NA; CDR3 protein: CASSQTGPVGYGYTF; CDR3 DNA: TGTGCCAGCAGCCAAACAGGGCCGGTGGGCTATGGCTACACCTTC
J gene: TRBJ1-1; V gene: TRBV18; D gene: NA; clone size: few; CDR3 protein: CASSLVVGAGLDTEAFF; CDR3 DNA: TGTGCCAGCTCTCTCGTGGTGGGGGCAGGGCTGGACACTGAAGCTTTCTTT
J gene: TRBJ2-7; V gene: TRBV27; D gene: NA; clone size: NA; CDR3 protein: CASSQGIFYEQYF; CDR3 DNA: TGTGCCAGCAGTCAAGGGATTTTCTACGAGCAGTACTTC
J gene: TRBJ1-5; V gene: TRBV30; D gene: NA; clone size: many; CDR3 protein: CAWSVRGMRNQPQHF; CDR3 DNA: TGTGCCTGGAGTGTACGGGGGATGAGAAATCAGCCCCAGCATTTT
J gene: TRBJ1-5; V gene: TRBV12-3/TRBV12-4; D gene: NA; clone size: many; CDR3 protein: CASRSGIGQPQHF; CDR3 DNA: TGTGCCAGCAGATCAGGGATTGGTCAGCCCCAGCATTTT
J gene: TRBJ2-5; V gene: TRBV14; D gene: NA; clone size: NA; CDR3 protein: CASSTDQGTQYF; CDR3 DNA: TGTGCCAGCAGTACAGACCAAGGGACCCAGTACTTC
J gene: TRBJ2-4; V gene: TRBV6-1; D gene: NA; clone size: many; CDR3 protein: CASSGQGGDIQYF; CDR3 DNA: TGTGCCAGCAGTGGTCAAGGGGGGGACATTCAGTACTTC
J gene: TRBJ2-7; V gene: TRBV11-2; D gene: TRBD1; clone size: many; CDR3 protein: CASSTKGGAAYEQYF; CDR3 DNA: TGTGCCAGCAGCACTAAAGGGGGCGCGGCCTACGAGCAGTACTTC
J gene: TRBJ2-2; V gene: TRBV12-3/TRBV12-4; D gene: TRBD2; clone size: NA; CDR3 protein: CASSLPSGRSNGELFF; CDR3 DNA: TGTGCCAGCAGTCTCCCTAGCGGGAGAAGTAACGGGGAGCTGTTTTTT
J gene: TRBJ2-5; V gene: TRBV20-1; D gene: TRBD2; clone size: few; CDR3 protein: CSARDPGGSFQETQYF; CDR3 DNA: TGCAGTGCTAGAGATCCCGGCGGGAGCTTCCAAGAGACCCAGTACTTC
J gene: TRBJ2-4; V gene: TRBV2; D gene: TRBD1; clone size: many; CDR3 protein: CASSGDSLNIQYF; CDR3 DNA: TGTGCCAGCAGTGGGGACAGCCTAAACATTCAGTACTTC
J gene: TRBJ1-1; V gene: TRBV9; D gene: NA; clone size: many; CDR3 protein: CASSVSPRGPAEAFF; CDR3 DNA: TGTGCCAGCAGCGTATCGCCCCGTGGGCCGGCTGAAGCTTTCTTT
J gene: TRBJ1-2; V gene: TRBV27; D gene: TRBD1; clone size: NA; CDR3 protein: CASSSYTGGNYGYTF; CDR3 DNA: TGTGCCAGCAGTTCGTACACAGGGGGTAACTATGGCTACACCTTC
J gene: TRBJ2-7; V gene: TRBV12-3/TRBV12-4; D gene: TRBD1; clone size: few; CDR3 protein: CASRATGTGKYEQYF; CDR3 DNA: TGTGCCAGCAGGGCCACCGGGACAGGAAAATACGAGCAGTACTTC
J gene: TRBJ1-1; V gene: TRBV6-1; D gene: NA; clone size: NA; CDR3 protein: CASSRPGLPGTEAFF; CDR3 DNA: TGTGCCAGCAGTAGGCCGGGACTTCCAGGCACTGAAGCTTTCTTT
J gene: TRBJ1-2; V gene: TRBV19; D gene: NA; clone size: many; CDR3 protein: CASSPTSGGRGYGYTF; CDR3 DNA: TGTGCCAGTAGTCCAACTTCGGGGGGGCGCGGCTATGGCTACACCTTC
J gene: TRBJ2-7; V gene: TRBV7-6; D gene: NA; clone size: many; CDR3 protein: CASSPPGQTAEQYF; CDR3 DNA: TGTGCCAGCAGCCCCCCGGGGCAGACCGCGGAGCAGTACTTC
J gene: TRBJ1-1; V gene: TRBV11-2; D gene: NA; clone size: many; CDR3 protein: CASRAAGNTEAFF; CDR3 DNA: TGTGCCAGCCGGGCCGCGGGGAACACTGAAGCTTTCTTT
J gene: TRBJ2-3; V gene: TRBV28; D gene: NA; clone size: NA; CDR3 protein: CASSSGLDTQYF; CDR3 DNA: TGTGCCAGCAGTTCGGGGTTAGATACGCAGTATTTT
J gene: TRBJ1-2; V gene: TRBV7-8; D gene: NA; clone size: NA; CDR3 protein: CASSFRHGGYGYTF; CDR3 DNA: TGTGCCAGCAGCTTCCGGCACGGGGGCTATGGCTACACCTTC
J gene: TRBJ1-1; V gene: TRBV30; D gene: NA; clone size: NA; CDR3 protein: CAWRYRVTEAFF; CDR3 DNA: TGTGCCTGGAGGTATAGGGTCACTGAAGCTTTCTTT
J gene: TRBJ1-2; V gene: TRBV20-1; D gene: TRBD1; clone size: many; CDR3 protein: CSAKGWDRGYGYTF; CDR3 DNA: TGCAGTGCTAAGGGATGGGACAGGGGGTATGGCTACACCTTC
J gene: TRBJ2-5; V gene: TRBV20-1; D gene: TRBD1; clone size: many; CDR3 protein: CSARPGTGSSETQYF; CDR3 DNA: TGCAGTGCTAGACCCGGGACAGGGTCTTCCGAGACCCAGTACTTC
J gene: TRBJ2-4; V gene: TRBV6-5; D gene: TRBD2; clone size: NA; CDR3 protein: CASSYSEPSGGRDIQYF; CDR3 DNA: TGTGCCAGCAGTTACTCGGAGCCTAGCGGGGGGCGGGACATTCAGTACTTC
J gene: TRBJ2-2; V gene: TRBV27; D gene: TRBD1; clone size: many; CDR3 protein: CASTKTGGYTGELFF; CDR3 DNA: TGTGCCAGCACCAAGACAGGGGGTTACACCGGGGAGCTGTTTTTT
J gene: TRBJ2-7; V gene: TRBV6-5; D gene: NA; clone size: many; CDR3 protein: CASSYSANVHEQYF; CDR3 DNA: TGTGCCAGCAGTTACTCGGCGAATGTCCACGAGCAGTACTTC
J gene: TRBJ2-7; V gene: TRBV7-8; D gene: NA; clone size: many; CDR3 protein: CASSLKAYSVYEQYF; CDR3 DNA: TGTGCCAGCAGCTTAAAGGCTTACTCGGTCTACGAGCAGTACTTC
J gene: TRBJ1-2; V gene: TRBV5-1; D gene: NA; clone size: many; CDR3 protein: CASSLDPGSSYGYTF; CDR3 DNA: TGCGCCAGCAGCTTGGACCCGGGCTCCAGCTATGGCTACACCTTC
J gene: TRBJ2-3; V gene: TRBV24-1; D gene: NA; clone size: many; CDR3 protein: CATSDRGSGKDTQYF; CDR3 DNA: TGTGCCACCAGTGATCGGGGGTCGGGTAAAGATACGCAGTATTTT
J gene: TRBJ2-5; V gene: TRBV4-2; D gene: TRBD1; clone size: many; CDR3 protein: CASSQAQGAETQYF; CDR3 DNA: TGTGCCAGCAGCCAAGCACAGGGGGCAGAGACCCAGTACTTC
J gene: TRBJ2-7; V gene: TRBV6-1; D gene: NA; clone size: many; CDR3 protein: CASSETGYYEQYF; CDR3 DNA: TGTGCCAGCAGTGAGACGGGGTACTACGAGCAGTACTTC
J gene: TRBJ2-7; V gene: TRBV5-6; D gene: NA; clone size: many; CDR3 protein: CASSLPARYEQYF; CDR3 DNA: TGTGCCAGCAGCTTGCCAGCCCGCTACGAGCAGTACTTC
J gene: TRBJ2-7; V gene: TRBV20-1; D gene: TRBD2; clone size: many; CDR3 protein: CSARNLAGAADEQYF; CDR3 DNA: TGCAGTGCCCGTAACCTGGCGGGAGCAGCTGACGAGCAGTACTTC
J gene: TRBJ1-2; V gene: TRBV4-1; D gene: NA; clone size: many; CDR3 protein: CASRGVGYGYTF; CDR3 DNA: TGCGCCAGCAGAGGGGTCGGCTATGGCTACACCTTC
J gene: TRBJ2-5; V gene: TRBV25-1; D gene: TRBD2; clone size: many; CDR3 protein: CASSEYGRALPTQYF; CDR3 DNA: TGTGCCAGCAGTGAATACGGGAGGGCCTTGCCGACCCAGTACTTC
J gene: TRBJ2-6; V gene: TRBV7-8; D gene: TRBD1; clone size: NA; CDR3 protein: CASRGTASSGANVLTF; CDR3 DNA: TGTGCCAGCAGAGGGACAGCTAGCTCTGGGGCCAACGTCCTGACTTTC
J gene: TRBJ2-2; V gene: TRBV10-2; D gene: NA; clone size: many; CDR3 protein: CASSEFKSTGELFF; CDR3 DNA: TGCGCCAGCAGTGAGTTCAAGTCCACCGGGGAGCTGTTTTTT
J gene: TRBJ2-7; V gene: TRBV24-1; D gene: NA; clone size: many; CDR3 protein: CATSGHRPGGPYEQYF; CDR3 DNA: TGTGCCACCAGTGGCCACAGACCTGGGGGACCTTACGAGCAGTACTTC
J gene: TRBJ1-1; V gene: TRBV20-1; D gene: NA; clone size: many; CDR3 protein: CSGNLGREAFF; CDR3 DNA: TGCAGTGGAAACTTGGGCAGGGAAGCTTTCTTT
J gene: TRBJ2-5; V gene: TRBV6-5; D gene: TRBD1; clone size: many; CDR3 protein: CASSYPGRGTTQYF; CDR3 DNA: TGTGCCAGCAGTTACCCGGGCAGGGGGACGACCCAGTACTTC
J gene: TRBJ1-1; V gene: TRBV5-1; D gene: NA; clone size: many; CDR3 protein: CASSWGDRMTEAFF; CDR3 DNA: TGCGCCAGCAGCTGGGGCGACAGGATGACTGAAGCTTTCTTT
J gene: TRBJ2-7; V gene: TRBV6-1; D gene: NA; clone size: NA; CDR3 protein: CASAQTLSYEQYF; CDR3 DNA: TGTGCCAGCGCGCAGACACTAAGCTACGAGCAGTACTTC